Listed here are 10 T cell receptor beta chains from one sample, sequenced in a study of shared clonotypes between healthy human individuals. Terminally differentiated effector memory CD45RA+ cells were excluded from the naive CD8 cells, which were CD45RO-negative and positively selected for CCR7. Assay: immunoSEQ multiplex PCR; the TCRdb copy retains only in-frame clones and omits some. The sample includes some 600,000 clones, roughly 96% of them seen just once. The material sequenced was naive CD8+ T cells sorted from blood. The source is a woman under 40 in good health.

This clone was recorded once. The V call is TRBV27, the J call TRBJ2-7; the D gene is possibly TRBD1 (6 bases). Trimming cost V 5 bases and J 1 base, with 18 bases left between them. The CDR3 extends over 16 amino acids. CDR1 is MNHEY and CDR2 is SMNVEV in the germline V gene (reference sequence). This CDR3 is CASSPSGGALSYEQYF. DNA of the CDR3: TGTGCCAGCAGTCCCAGTGGGGGCGCGTTGTCCTACGAGCAGTACTTC.

The chain joins TRBV27 to TRBJ2-1, with 12 bases that match TRBD2. CDR1 is MNHEY and CDR2 is SMNVEV in the germline V gene (reference sequence). The CDR3 totals 15 residues. With V trimmed by 4 bases and J by 7 bases, 5 bases remained unmatched. Here the CDR3 DNA reads TGTGCCAGCAGTTCTTCACTAGCGGGAGGTAATGAGCAGTTCTTC. Protein: CASSSSLAGGNEQFF.

The rearrangement joins TRBV27 to TRBJ2-1, with 7 bases fitting TRBD1. The CDR3 has 14 residues. The V gene end was trimmed by 6 bases and the J gene end by 4 bases; junction bases not matched to a gene: 6. The germline V gene has CDR1 MNHEY and CDR2 SMNVEV (reference sequence). The CDR3 sequence: CASSHGQVYNEQFF. CDR3 coding DNA: TGTGCCAGCAGCCACGGACAGGTGTACAATGAGCAGTTCTTC.

The chain employs TRBV9 and TRBJ1-2, with TRBD1 identical over 7 bases. Trimming at V came to 4 bases and at J to 7 bases, leaving 4 bases not matched to a gene. Germline V gives CDR1 SGDLS, CDR2 YYNGEE. The CDR3 totals 12 residues. The CDR3 here is CASSQTGVGYTF. As DNA, the CDR3 is TGTGCCAGCAGCCAAACAGGGGTTGGCTACACCTTC.

This clone occurred once. V gene TRBV10-2 combines with J gene TRBJ1-5; 8 bases line up with TRBD1. V gave up 8 bases and J gave up 5 bases; unmatched junction bases: 20. The V gene's germline CDR1 is WSHSY and CDR2 SAAADI. The CDR3 is made up of 18 amino acids. This chain's CDR3 is CASANGQGEAPKDQPQHF. The CDR3 DNA sequence: TGCGCCAGCGCAAACGGACAGGGAGAGGCCCCCAAAGATCAGCCCCAGCATTTT.

This clone was counted once. The chain combines TRBV4-1 with TRBJ1-5, with D maybe TRBD1 (5 bases). This CDR3 has 16 amino acids. Per germline, CDR1 MGHRA and CDR2 YSYEKL. V was pared by 3 bases and J by 9 bases, with 21 bases between. The CDR3 loop is CASSHRMGQGVSPQHF. The CDR3 DNA sequence: TGCGCCAGCAGCCATCGCATGGGCCAGGGTGTCTCGCCCCAGCATTTT.

This chain connects TRBV5-4 to TRBJ2-7; TRBD1 aligns across 7 bases. CDR1 is SGHNT and CDR2 is YYREEE in the germline V gene (reference sequence). Unmatched junction bases numbered 5, after V lost 0 bases and J lost 5 bases. The CDR3 spans 14 residues. The CDR3 sequence is CASSLGQGLHEQYF. The CDR3 DNA reads TGTGCCAGCAGCTTGGGACAGGGTTTGCACGAGCAGTACTTC.

In regard to this clone: This same CDR3 is encoded by further DNA sequences in the sample. This rearrangement joins TRBV13 to TRBJ2-3; D remains ambiguous. This CDR3 is 12 amino acids long. Trimming took 5 bases from V and 1 from J, leaving 4 bases between them. Germline-derived CDR1 and CDR2 are PRHDT and FYEKMQ (reference sequence). The CDR3 spells CASSGGTDTQYF. CDR3 bases: TGTGCCAGCAGCGGCGGCACAGATACGCAGTATTTT.

This chain links TRBV7-9 with TRBJ1-1, with D maybe TRBD1 (6 bases). The V gene's germline CDR1 is SEHNR and CDR2 FQNEAQ (reference sequence). Trimming took 1 base from V and 10 from J, leaving 19 bases between them. This CDR3 spans 15 amino acids. The CDR3 coding sequence is TGTGCCAGCAGCTTAGAGGCCCAGACAGGAGGATCAGCTTTCTTT. Translating it yields CASSLEAQTGGSAFF.

This chain uses TRBV11-2 with TRBJ2-7; 8 nucleotides match TRBD1. V lost 6 bases and J lost 3; bases outside the gene matches: 4. There are 13 residues in the CDR3. Germline V gene sequence: CDR1 SGHAT, CDR2 FQNNGV. CDR3 bases: TGTGCCAGCAGTCCCGACAGGGGCTACGAGCAGTACTTC. Translated: CASSPDRGYEQYF. Filled out from reference TRBV11-2 and TRBJ2-7, the complete variable domain reads EAGVAQSPRYKIIEKRQSVAFWCNPISGHATLYWYQQILGQGPKLLIQFQNNGVVDDSQLPKDRFSAERLKGVDSTLKIQPAKLEDSAVYLCASSPDRGYEQYFGPGTRLTVT.